The TCR beta chain described here comes from a study of cytomegalovirus exposure and HLA in healthy donors. Turning to this clone: Its antigen is currently unknown.

CDR3 size: 18 residues. PCR used 60 Vbeta primers and 13 Jbeta primers. The table came from immunoSEQ multiplex PCR; TCRdb's copy has only in-frame clones and leaves some out. The sample lists fewer than 120,000 clones; approximately 79% were seen once. Study findings and constraints: Overall, approximately 150 TCR beta chains were annotated as cytomegalovirus-associated. High sensitivity and specificity were reportedly achieved when the classifier diagnosed cytomegalovirus status.

Sequenced sample: PBMCs. This TCR was sampled from a man between 25 and 39 years old in good health and CMV-seropositive. The chain combines TRBV21-1 with TRBJ1-5. TRBV21-1 is annotated as a pseudogene. The CDR3 bases are TGTGCCAGCAGCAACCCAACCCGGGAATCATTCTGCAATCAGCCCCAGCATTTT. It yields the protein CASSNPTRESFCNQPQHF.